Described below is a single T cell receptor beta chain sequence and its context. Trimming at V came to 5 bases and at J to 8 bases, leaving 14 bases not matched to a gene. Germline CDR1 is SGHTA and CDR2 is FQGNSA. CDR3 length: 16 residues. This entry comes from a study of blood T cell repertoires in COVID-19. The overall study: Samples taken during acute and convalescent COVID-19 were collected in the United States, Italy and Spain.

In the authors' methods: From reference gene primer amplification, estimates of nucleated cell counts were derived. The method was immunoSEQ multiplex PCR; TCRdb's version includes in-frame clones alone and lacks a portion of them. V, J and clone size reflect that table, while D and trimming were determined from the DNA. The data contain 110,000 or so clones, 85% of them singletons. The sample taken for sequencing was peripheral blood. This sequence originates from a human donor in a cohort sampled during active COVID-19. The chain uses TRBV7-2 and TRBJ2-1; 8 bases are shared with TRBD2. This CDR3 is CASSVFGGAIGYEQFF. The CDR3, as DNA: TGTGCCAGCAGCGTCTTCGGGGGGGCCATCGGATATGAGCAGTTCTTC.